The 27 T cell receptor beta chains below all came from one sample that was sequenced in a study of PD-1 blockade in classical Hodgkin lymphoma. All the patients suffered relapse after autologous stem cell transplantation, and brentuximab vedotin exposure differed. Produced via immunoSEQ multiplex PCR; TCRdb's table is partial and in-frame only. The table lists more than 25,000 clones, 60% to 75% of them singletons. Sample: peripheral blood mononuclear cells (PBMCs), taken before the second cycle of nivolumab. The receptor source for this set is a human donor with classical Hodgkin lymphoma.

This clone has just a few counts. The J gene is TRBJ2-2, the V gene TRBV28; 7 bases align to TRBD2. Losses at the gene ends were 7 bases for V and 2 bases for J; bases not matched to a gene: 13. Per the germline V gene, CDR1 is MDHEN and CDR2 is SYDVKM. The CDR3 contains 17 residues. CDR3 amino acids: CASKARLGGTNTGELFF. CDR3 nucleotide sequence: TGTGCCAGCAAAGCTAGGCTGGGGGGGACTAACACCGGGGAGCTGTTTTTT.

The V call is TRBV28, the J call TRBJ1-1; D might be TRBD1 (6 bases). This CDR3 spans 12 amino acids. CDR1 and CDR2 (germline): MDHEN, SYDVKM. V dropped 5 bases and J dropped 11 bases, with 15 bases sitting between them. This chain's CDR3 is CASSGYRVGAFF. CDR3 bases: TGTGCCAGCAGTGGATACAGGGTTGGGGCTTTCTTT.

This sequence joins TRBV19 and TRBJ1-2; no firm D call. Trimming removed 6 bases at V and 4 bases at J, with 12 bases between. CDR1 is LNHDA, CDR2 SQIVND, per germline (reference sequence). This CDR3 spans 13 amino acids. The CDR3 is CASSTLSFYGYTF. In nucleotides, the CDR3 is TGTGCCAGTAGCACACTCTCCTTCTATGGCTACACCTTC.

The chain recombines TRBV29-1 with TRBJ2-5; the D is unclear. The J call may not be correct, given that the DNA end is closer to TRBJ2-7. Germline V gene sequence: CDR1 SQVTM, CDR2 ANQGSEA. The CDR3 consists of 12 residues. The CDR3 is CSVEPLRGEQYF. CDR3 bases: TGCAGCGTTGAACCGCTTCGCGGCGAGCAGTACTTC.

The chain is built from TRBV4-3 and TRBJ2-2, with 9 nucleotides matching TRBD2. The CDR3 covers 16 residues. The germline V gene encodes CDR1 LGHNA and CDR2 YSLEER. Trimming removed 0 bases from V and 7 bases from J; junction bases left unmatched: 6. The CDR3 loop reads CASSQDGTSFLGELFF. CDR3 nucleotide sequence: TGCGCCAGCAGCCAAGATGGGACTAGCTTCCTCGGGGAGCTGTTTTTT.

V usage is TRBV30 and J usage is TRBJ2-4; 8 bases agree with TRBD1. CDR1 GTSNPN and CDR2 SVGIG come from the germline V gene (reference sequence). The CDR3 consists of 16 residues. With V trimmed by 0 bases and J by 5 bases, 9 bases remained unmatched. As DNA, the CDR3 is TGTGCCTGGAGTGTACCTTGGGGCAGGGGGCAAAACATTCAGTACTTC. Translated, it gives CAWSVPWGRGQNIQYF.

This chain joins TRBV19 and TRBJ1-2; D is undetermined. V was clipped by 5 bases and J by 7 bases, with 11 bases between them. Germline CDR1 LNHDA, CDR2 SQIVND (reference sequence). The CDR3 runs to 12 residues. CDR3 sequence: CASSGPSGGYTF. CDR3 nucleotides: TGTGCCAGTAGTGGGCCAAGTGGTGGCTACACCTTC.

This chain connects TRBV28 to TRBJ2-1; D gene ambiguous. Germline V gene lookup returns CDR1 MDHEN and CDR2 SYDVKM. CDR3 length equals 13 residues. V lost 7 bases to trimming and J lost 10 bases, with 17 bases between them. CDR3 bases: TGTGCCAGCACCCCGCTGGGTACGGACGAGCAGTTCTTC. Its protein product is CASTPLGTDEQFF.

This sequence joins TRBV19 and TRBJ2-3; D gene unclear. The CDR3 is 11 residues long. Deletions cut 5 bases from V and 1 base from J, with 1 base between. Germline values: CDR1 LNHDA, CDR2 SQIVND (reference sequence). CDR3 residues: CASSRTDTQYF. The DNA for the CDR3 is TGTGCCAGTAGTCGCACAGATACGCAGTATTTT.

The rearrangement uses TRBV4-3 and TRBJ2-2; 7 nucleotides agree with TRBD1. The CDR3 contains 15 residues. V lost 4 bases to trimming and J lost 4 bases; unmatched junction nucleotides: 6. Germline values: CDR1 LGHNA, CDR2 YSLEER. CDR3 region: CASSLQTGSTGELFF. Written as DNA, the CDR3 is TGCGCCAGCAGCCTGCAGACAGGGTCCACCGGGGAGCTGTTTTTT.

This chain joins TRBV4-3 and TRBJ2-1; D is unresolved. V dropped 3 bases and J dropped 0 bases, with 9 bases sitting between them. The CDR3 length is 15 residues. Per germline, CDR1 LGHNA and CDR2 YSLEER. CDR3 region: CASSQLLGSYNEQFF. CDR3 in DNA: TGCGCCAGCAGCCAGCTACTTGGCTCCTACAATGAGCAGTTCTTC.

The V call is TRBV28, the J call TRBJ2-3; TRBD1 or TRBD2 may be the D gene (5 bases each). Germline lookup yields CDR1 MDHEN and CDR2 SYDVKM. This CDR3 region has 16 residues. Trimming stripped 10 bases from V and 4 bases from J, with 24 bases between. In nucleotides, the CDR3 is TGTGCCACAATGGACACAAACTGGAGGCTGGCAGATACGCAGTATTTT. This encodes CATMDTNWRLADTQYF.

As to this clone: The same CDR3 is also encoded by other DNA sequences in this sample. The chain joins TRBV7-9 to TRBJ1-4, with 7 nucleotides matching TRBD1. V lost 4 bases and J lost 0; bases outside the gene matches: 5. Germline V gene lookup returns CDR1 SEHNR and CDR2 FQNEAQ (reference sequence). The CDR3 loop spans 16 amino acids. CDR3: CASSSGQVATNEKLFF. In DNA, the CDR3 is TGTGCCAGCAGCTCCGGACAGGTTGCAACTAATGAAAAACTGTTTTTT.

CDR3 bases: TGTGCCAGCAGTCCCAGCTTTGCCTACGAGCAGTACTTC. As protein: CASSPSFAYEQYF. The chain couples TRBV28 to TRBJ2-7; D not resolved. The length of the CDR3 is 13 residues. V lost 5 bases and J lost 2, with 10 bases in between. Germline lookup yields CDR1 MDHEN and CDR2 SYDVKM.

The chain recombines TRBV18 with TRBJ1-1, with no clear D. Germline V gives CDR1 KGHSH, CDR2 LQKENI. Trimming removed 3 bases at V and 5 bases at J, with 16 bases between. The CDR3 contains 15 residues. CDR3 coding DNA: TGTGCCAGCTCACCGATTGAGTCAGCGATTACTGAAGCTTTCTTT. It specifies CASSPIESAITEAFF.

V usage is TRBV5-1 and J usage is TRBJ1-3; TRBD1 aligns across 7 bases. CDR1 is SGHRS, CDR2 YFSETQ, per germline. After removal of 0 bases from V and 0 bases from J, the junction contained 6 bases not matched to a gene. The CDR3 has 17 residues. The CDR3 here is CASSLAGQRSSGNTIYF. In DNA form, the CDR3 reads TGCGCCAGCAGCTTGGCGGGACAGAGAAGCTCTGGAAACACCATATATTTT.

The gene calls are TRBV7-9 and TRBJ1-1; weak D call: TRBD1 (6 bases). Per germline, CDR1 SEHNR and CDR2 FQNEAQ (reference sequence). The CDR3 contains 14 residues. Trimming pared 2 bases from V and 1 base from J, leaving 8 bases between. CDR3 loop: CASSLLGGNTEAFF. CDR3 DNA: TGTGCCAGCAGCTTATTAGGGGGGAACACTGAAGCTTTCTTT. The complete variable domain, with remaining parts taken from reference TRBV7-9 and TRBJ1-1, reads DTGVSQNPRHKITKRGQNVTFRCDPISEHNRLYWYRQTLGQGPEFLTYFQNEAQLEKSRLLSDRFSAERPKGSFSTLEIQRTEQGDSAMYLCASSLLGGNTEAFFGQGTRLTVV.

The V call is TRBV7-9, the J call TRBJ2-2; weak D call: TRBD2 (5 bases). The CDR3 totals 18 residues. The V gene's germline CDR1 is SEHNR and CDR2 FQNEAQ (reference sequence). Trimming cost V 2 bases and J 1 base, with 17 bases left between them. The CDR3 sequence: CASSLSKLAEGNTGELFF. CDR3 nucleotides: TGTGCCAGCAGCTTAAGCAAACTCGCCGAGGGGAACACCGGGGAGCTGTTTTTT.

The chain recombines TRBV28 with TRBJ1-2; D is uncertain. There are 12 residues in the CDR3. V was trimmed by 3 bases and J by 7 bases, leaving 9 bases between them. CDR1 MDHEN and CDR2 SYDVKM come from the germline V gene. DNA of the CDR3: TGTGCCAGCAGTTTGAGTCATGGTGGCTACACCTTC. It yields the protein CASSLSHGGYTF.

This clone was detected once. The V call is TRBV28, the J call TRBJ1-4; no clear D gene. Germline V lookup: CDR1 MDHEN, CDR2 SYDVKM. Deletions cut 3 bases from V and 11 bases from J, with 7 bases between. The CDR3 spans 11 residues. The CDR3 DNA follows: TGTGCCAGCAGTTTTTATGGGAAACTGTTTTTT. Translating gives CASSFYGKLFF.

The rearrangement joins TRBV7-9 to TRBJ1-3, with D possibly TRBD1 on 6 matching bases. V lost 5 bases to trimming and J lost 2 bases, with 16 bases between them. The CDR3 contains 16 residues. Germline values: CDR1 SEHNR, CDR2 FQNEAQ (reference sequence). For the CDR3, the DNA is TGTGCCAGCAGCCGATCTAGGGGGGTTGCTGGAAACACCATATATTTT. Residues: CASSRSRGVAGNTIYF.

The chain is built from TRBV19 and TRBJ2-3, with 11 bases aligning to TRBD2. Germline trimming cut 4 bases from V and 2 bases from J; bases unmatched to any gene: 2. Germline CDR1 and CDR2: LNHDA and SQIVND (reference sequence). The CDR3 has 15 amino acids. In DNA, the CDR3 is TGTGCCAGTAGTAGACTAGCGGGGCACACAGATACGCAGTATTTT. Its translation: CASSRLAGHTDTQYF.

The V and J genes are TRBV7-8 and TRBJ2-1; TRBD1 matches at 9 bases. The CDR3 consists of 14 residues. Losses at the gene ends were 0 bases for V and 6 bases for J; bases not matched to a gene: 0. The germline V gene encodes CDR1 SGHVS and CDR2 FQNEAQ. In DNA, the CDR3 is TGTGCCAGCAGCTTAGCGACAGGGGGCAATGAGCAGTTCTTC. As protein: CASSLATGGNEQFF.

Comments on this clone: Other DNA sequences in this specimen translate into the identical CDR3. The gene calls are TRBV19 and TRBJ2-6; D not certain. V shed 2 bases and J shed 3 bases, with 8 bases lying between them. The CDR3 spans 15 residues. Germline V gives CDR1 LNHDA, CDR2 SQIVND (reference sequence). The CDR3 DNA sequence: TGTGCCAGTAGTATACTTGGCAGTGGGGCCAACGTCCTGACTTTC. It encodes CASSILGSGANVLTF.

This clone is labeled as medium-sized. The V and J genes are TRBV29-1 and TRBJ2-4, with 7 bases fitting TRBD2. This CDR3 comprises 15 residues. CDR1 SQVTM and CDR2 ANQGSEA come from the germline V gene. Trimming removed 0 bases from V and 7 bases from J; junction bases left unmatched: 9. The DNA for the CDR3 is TGCAGCGTTGAAGATAACGGGAGGAACTTGAACATTCAGTACTTC. It is translated as CSVEDNGRNLNIQYF.

The J gene is TRBJ2-1, the V gene TRBV28, with 7 bases fitting TRBD2. V trimming: 4 bases; J trimming: 6 bases; junction bases outside the gene matches: 15. This CDR3 has 17 amino acids. Germline V gene lookup returns CDR1 MDHEN and CDR2 SYDVKM. The CDR3 DNA follows: TGTGCCAGCAGTTCCGCATGGGAGGGCAACCGACCCAATGAGCAGTTCTTC. Translation: CASSSAWEGNRPNEQFF.

Only a few counts were recorded for this clone. This chain uses TRBV28 with TRBJ2-1; 13 bases align to TRBD2. From germline, CDR1 is MDHEN and CDR2 SYDVKM. Germline trimming cut 5 bases from V and 10 bases from J; bases unmatched to any gene: 2. The length of the CDR3 is 13 residues. CDR3 sequence reads: CASSRLAGGEQFF. CDR3 coding DNA: TGTGCCAGCAGTCGACTAGCGGGAGGCGAGCAGTTCTTC.